A single sample gave rise to the 17 T cell receptor beta chains below, sequenced in a study of cytotoxic CD8 clonotypes in ibrutinib-treated CLL. The data were produced by immunoSEQ multiplex PCR, yet TCRdb's version contains in-frame clones alone and is incomplete. The sample consists of roughly 330,000 clones, roughly two thirds of them appearing once. The material was PBMCs, obtained after 36 months of ibrutinib treatment. Receptors originate from a human donor with chronic lymphocytic leukemia.

This clone was seen more than once but under ten times. The chain joins TRBV6-5 to TRBJ2-2; D possibly corresponds to TRBD2 (6 bases). V was trimmed by 6 bases and J by 3 bases, leaving 14 bases between them. Germline V CDR1 and CDR2: MNHEY, SVGAGI. The CDR3 consists of 15 residues. The CDR3 sequence is CASSSSSAYTGELFF. CDR3 in DNA: TGTGCCAGCAGCTCATCTAGCGCCTACACCGGGGAGCTGTTTTTT.

This sequence joins TRBV18 and TRBJ2-5; 9 positions match TRBD2. The CDR3 sequence is 17 residues long. CDR1 and CDR2 from the germline V gene are KGHSH and LQKENI. J gave up 2 bases and V 1 base, and 8 bases lay outside the gene matches. The CDR3, as DNA: TGTGCCAGCTCACCACTTAGCGGGGGAAGTCGACAAGAGACCCAGTACTTC. This sequence encodes CASSPLSGGSRQETQYF.

This chain joins TRBV6-5 and TRBJ2-1; 8 nucleotides line up with TRBD2. Trimming took 0 bases from V and 4 from J; bases not matched to a gene: 5. The CDR3 sequence is 16 residues long. The germline V gene has CDR1 MNHEY and CDR2 SVGAGI. The CDR3 DNA reads TGTGCCAGCAGTTACTCGCCAGCGGGGGATTACAATGAGCAGTTCTTC. It codes for CASSYSPAGDYNEQFF.

CDR3 DNA sequence: TGTGCCAGCAGCTCCCCGTGGGTGGATGAGCAGTTCTTC. It is translated as CASSSPWVDEQFF. The chain carries TRBV5-4 and TRBJ2-1; the D is unclear. This CDR3 comprises 13 residues. From germline, CDR1 is SGHNT and CDR2 YYREEE (reference sequence). The V and J ends lost 3 bases and 8 bases respectively, with 12 bases between them.

The chain combines TRBV11-3 with TRBJ2-5, with 14 bases matching TRBD2. This CDR3 region has 17 residues. Germline CDR1 SGHNT, CDR2 YENEEA. Losses at the gene ends were 5 bases for V and 5 bases for J; bases not matched to a gene: 10. CDR3 loop: CASSHRLAGGPGETQYF. The CDR3 DNA is TGTGCCAGCAGCCACCGACTAGCGGGGGGGCCTGGGGAGACCCAGTACTTC.

This clone occurred once. The sample carries other DNA sequences with the same CDR3. The chain recombines TRBV7-2 with TRBJ2-7, with D possibly being TRBD2 (6 bases). The CDR3 spans 14 residues. Trimming shortened V by 1 base and J by 1 base, and 8 bases separated the two germline ends. Germline V gene data show CDR1 as SGHTA and CDR2 as FQGNSA. CDR3 amino acids: CASSLDGGSYEQYF. CDR3 in DNA: TGTGCCAGCAGCTTAGACGGGGGATCCTACGAGCAGTACTTC.

This clone appeared once. The V and J genes are TRBV7-3 and TRBJ2-3; maybe TRBD2 (6 bases). Germline V gene data show CDR1 as SGHTA and CDR2 as FQGTGA. This CDR3 contains 16 residues. V was pared by 2 bases and J by 1 base, with 13 bases between. The CDR3 coding sequence is TGTGCCAGCAGCTTATGGGGGGATCCCCGCACAGATACGCAGTATTTT. Protein product: CASSLWGDPRTDTQYF.

This clone showed up just once. This sequence joins TRBV9 and TRBJ2-3; possibly TRBD2 for D (7 bases). V was pared by 6 bases and J by 2 bases, with 22 bases between. Per germline, CDR1 SGDLS and CDR2 YYNGEE. This CDR3 contains 17 residues. CDR3 protein: CASTQGGGPPSTDTQYF. In nucleotides, the CDR3 is TGTGCCAGCACCCAAGGGGGGGGGCCTCCCTCCACAGATACGCAGTATTTT.

J is TRBJ1-1 and V is TRBV2; maybe TRBD1 (5 bases). V was shortened by 4 bases and J by 4 bases, with 10 bases between the two germline ends. Per germline, CDR1 SNHLY and CDR2 FYNNEI. This CDR3 contains 13 residues. The CDR3 sequence is CASSVVGGTEAFF. Written as DNA, the CDR3 is TGTGCCAGCAGTGTGGTGGGGGGCACTGAAGCTTTCTTT.

This chain connects TRBV1 to TRBJ1-2. TRBV1 is noted as a pseudogene. This CDR3 comprises 12 residues. CDR3 region: CTSSQVPHGYTF. CDR3 nucleotide sequence: TGCACCAGCAGCCAAGTCCCCCATGGCTACACCTTC.

This chain joins TRBV9 and TRBJ1-2, with 7 bases that match TRBD1. The germline CDR1 and CDR2 sequences are SGDLS and YYNGEE. J gave up 5 bases and V 3 bases, and 10 bases lay outside the gene matches. This CDR3 spans 15 amino acids. The CDR3 DNA sequence: TGTGCCAGCAGCGGCTTTAGACAGGGATCGTATGGCTACACCTTC. Amino acids: CASSGFRQGSYGYTF.

The chain employs TRBV25-1 and TRBJ2-1; TRBD2 matches 9 bases. Per the germline V gene, CDR1 is MGHDK and CDR2 is SYGVNS. This CDR3 is 15 amino acids long. V dropped 0 bases and J dropped 4; count of bases not matched to a gene: 1. CDR3 sequence reads: CASSEYLAGYNEQFF. The DNA of the CDR3 is TGTGCCAGCAGTGAATACCTAGCGGGGTACAATGAGCAGTTCTTC.

The chain is built from TRBV9 and TRBJ1-1; no firm D call. Germline CDR1 and CDR2: SGDLS and YYNGEE. The CDR3 covers 14 residues. V was shortened by 0 bases and J by 4 bases, with 10 bases between the two germline ends. In DNA, the CDR3 is TGTGCCAGCAGCGTAGGGGATGGAGGCACTGAAGCTTTCTTT. Encoded protein: CASSVGDGGTEAFF.

The J gene is TRBJ2-6, the V gene TRBV5-5; perhaps TRBD2 as D (7 bases). The CDR3 is made up of 18 amino acids. Trimming took off 4 bases at V and 0 bases at J, with 17 bases between the two ends. Germline CDR1 and CDR2: SGHKS and YYEKEE (reference sequence). The CDR3 loop is CASSPWEGGASGANVLTF. The CDR3 nucleotides read TGTGCCAGCAGCCCCTGGGAAGGGGGGGCCTCTGGGGCCAACGTCCTGACTTTC.

The table lists this clone with a count of one. The rearrangement uses TRBV29-1 and TRBJ2-7; tentatively, D is TRBD1 or TRBD2 (6 bases each). Trimming took 8 bases from V and 5 from J, leaving 19 bases between them. CDR3 size: 13 residues. CDR1 is SQVTM, CDR2 ANQGSEA, per germline. This chain's CDR3 is CSPLGGVINEQYF. As DNA, the CDR3 is TGCAGCCCACTGGGGGGCGTAATTAACGAGCAGTACTTC.

This chain links TRBV11-2 with TRBJ1-4; no reliable D call. Deletions cut 0 bases from V and 10 bases from J, with 12 bases between. The length of the CDR3 is 14 residues. Germline V gene lookup returns CDR1 SGHAT and CDR2 FQNNGV. CDR3 sequence reads: CASSLDRLRGKLFF. Written as DNA, the CDR3 is TGTGCCAGCAGCTTAGATCGATTACGAGGAAAACTGTTTTTT.

The rearrangement uses TRBV6-5 and TRBJ1-1; TRBD1 matches 7 bases. The V and J ends lost 5 bases and 1 base, in that order; junction bases with no gene match: 4. CDR1 and CDR2 (germline): MNHEY, SVGAGI. This CDR3 is 14 amino acids long. The CDR3 bases are TGTGCCAGCAGTAGGGACAGTAAGAACACTGAAGCTTTCTTT. Protein: CASSRDSKNTEAFF.